The present T cell receptor beta chain was sequenced within a study of blood T cell repertoires in COVID-19. For the study at large: In each case, the material was cDNA or gDNA derived from T cells, B-cell-depleted T cells, or PBMCs.

The CDR3 contains 21 residues. Germline V gene sequence: CDR1 MDHEN, CDR2 SYDVKM. To note about this clone: Its ends do not fully match the called genes, so a read error is possible.

The method was immunoSEQ multiplex PCR; TCRdb's version includes in-frame clones alone and lacks a portion of them. The sample lists 300,000 to 350,000 clones; 89% were seen once. The material sequenced was PBMCs or T cells enriched from blood (not recorded which). This chain links TRBV28 with TRBJ2-2; 10 nucleotides agree with TRBD1. The source of this sequence is a woman in her thirties who had recovered from COVID-19. The CDR3 DNA follows: TGTGCCAGCAGCTTATCCGGACAGGGGGTACCTATCATCGCGAACACCGGGGAGCTGTTTTTT. It specifies CASSLSGQGVPIIANTGELFF.